These 22 T cell receptor beta chains originate from one sample sequenced in a study of vaccination and CD4 T cells after COVID-19. Cultured CD4+ T cells had their DNA profiled by the Oncomine TCR Beta short-read assay. MiXCR, run by TCRdb on the PCR reads, gives a single entry per CDR3 protein. The sample yields 16,000 or so distinct CDR3 sequences, about 52% seen once. Their target antigens are unknown. Noted treatment: roughly 11-day PBMC culture with coronavirus spike peptide pools or control peptides (ViraFEST assay). Sequencing used CD4+ T cells from blood, cultured in vitro, obtained before SARS-CoV-2 vaccination. The receptor set was obtained from a human donor who had recovered from COVID-19.

The V gene is TRBV6-2 or TRBV6-3, the J gene TRBJ1-1; D might be TRBD1 (6 bases). Trimming shortened V by 10 bases and J by 1 base, and 16 bases separated the two germline ends. Germline CDR1 is MNHEY and CDR2 is SVGEGT. The CDR3 length is 14 residues. The CDR3 reads CAILEGHQNTEAFF. CDR3 in DNA: TGTGCCATCCTGGAGGGACACCAGAACACTGAAGCTTTCTTT.

The sample holds a few counts of this clonotype. The rearrangement joins TRBV6-1 to TRBJ1-6, with TRBD1 as a possible D gene (5 bases). This CDR3 is built from 15 residues. The V gene lost 6 bases and the J gene lost 6 bases, with 15 bases spanning the gap. Germline V gene lookup returns CDR1 MNHNS and CDR2 SASEGT. The CDR3 loop reads CASRPSGLGNSPLHF. CDR3 coding DNA: TGTGCCAGCAGACCCTCAGGGTTGGGTAATTCACCCCTCCACTTT.

This clonotype was seen a few times. The genes are TRBV7-2 and TRBJ1-5; no reliable D call. The CDR3 is 14 residues long. V shed 4 bases and J shed 6 bases, with 13 bases lying between them. Germline CDR1 SGHTA, CDR2 FQGNSA. Here the CDR3 reads CASSSLDSTQPQHF. The CDR3 DNA is TGTGCCAGCAGCTCCCTAGATTCCACTCAGCCCCAGCATTTT.

This sequence joins TRBV6-1 and TRBJ2-1, with 11 bases that match TRBD2. Per germline, CDR1 MNHNS and CDR2 SASEGT. V shed 6 bases and J 14 bases; nucleotides not matched to a gene: 9. This CDR3 spans 13 amino acids. The CDR3 DNA reads TGTGCCAGCAGGCTTGCTAGCGGGGGGTCGGAGTTCTTC. The encoded protein is CASRLASGGSEFF.

This clonotype was counted only a few times. The V call is TRBV6-2 or TRBV6-3, the J call TRBJ1-1; TRBD1 might be the D (5 bases). Trimming shortened V by 4 bases and J by 11 bases, and 11 bases separated the two germline ends. The CDR3 contains 11 residues. Germline V gene data show CDR1 as MNHEY and CDR2 as SVGEGT. CDR3: CASSLPPGAFF. The DNA for the CDR3 is TGTGCCAGCAGTTTACCCCCAGGGGCTTTCTTT.

The chain couples TRBV2 to TRBJ1-1, with D possibly TRBD1 on 5 matching bases. The CDR3 has 15 amino acids. V gave up 5 bases and J gave up 2 bases, with 15 bases separating them. The V gene's germline CDR1 is SNHLY and CDR2 FYNNEI. Here the CDR3 reads CASSHRPGLNTEAFF. The CDR3 bases are TGTGCCAGCAGTCACCGGCCGGGACTAAACACTGAAGCTTTCTTT.

The genes are TRBV7-9 and TRBJ2-1; TRBD2 agrees at 11 bases. Germline V gene data show CDR1 as SEHNR and CDR2 as FQNEAQ (reference sequence). CDR3 size: 18 residues. V shed 5 bases, J shed 3 bases, and the junction held 12 bases outside the gene matches. The CDR3, as DNA: TGTGCCAGCAGCCAAGGGGGGCTGCTAGCGGGGGGCTACAATGAGCAGTTCTTC. It encodes CASSQGGLLAGGYNEQFF.

The genes are TRBV15 and TRBJ1-4; D is unresolved. The CDR3 length is 17 residues. The V gene's germline CDR1 is LNHNV and CDR2 YYDKDF (reference sequence). V lost 1 base to trimming and J lost 0 bases, with 12 bases between them. CDR3 loop: CATSRGPGLSTNEKLFF. The CDR3 nucleotides read TGTGCCACCAGCAGAGGGCCGGGGTTGTCAACTAATGAAAAACTGTTTTTT.

The chain combines TRBV7-9 with TRBJ1-1; perhaps TRBD1 as D (5 bases). Per germline, CDR1 SEHNR and CDR2 FQNEAQ (reference sequence). With 1 base removed from V and 1 base from J, the gap between germline ends came to 10 bases. The CDR3 runs 15 residues. The CDR3 is CASSLGGAANTEAFF. For the CDR3, the DNA is TGTGCCAGCAGCTTAGGCGGGGCGGCGAACACTGAAGCTTTCTTT.

This clonotype was detected a few times. This sequence joins TRBV7-2 and TRBJ1-3; D is possibly TRBD1 (5 bases). The V and J ends lost 4 bases and 5 bases respectively, with 21 bases between them. The germline CDR1 and CDR2 sequences are SGHTA and FQGNSA. CDR3 size: 17 residues. For the CDR3, the DNA is TGTGCCAGCAGCTCAGCTCATCTGGGGCTAGGGAGAAACACCATATATTTT. It encodes CASSSAHLGLGRNTIYF.

The chain employs TRBV7-2 and TRBJ1-2; D is unresolved. The CDR3 length is 15 residues. V was trimmed by 5 bases and J by 1 base, leaving 14 bases between them. Germline CDR1 is SGHTA and CDR2 is FQGNSA. CDR3 nucleotides: TGTGCCAGCAGCCTCCGGACGGCCCTTAACTATGGCTACACCTTC. This gives the protein CASSLRTALNYGYTF.

V gene TRBV7-2 combines with J gene TRBJ2-2; 12 nucleotides line up with TRBD2. Germline lookup yields CDR1 SGHTA and CDR2 FQGNSA. This CDR3 spans 16 amino acids. V gave up 5 bases and J gave up 0 bases; unmatched junction bases: 1. CDR3 loop: CASSRLAGANTGELFF. In DNA form, the CDR3 reads TGTGCCAGCAGCCGACTAGCGGGGGCGAACACCGGGGAGCTGTTTTTT.

By sample share, this clonotype is medium-sized. J is TRBJ1-2 and V is TRBV15; no definite D call. The CDR3 is 14 amino acids. V lost 4 bases and J 4 bases, leaving 13 bases between the germline ends. Per the germline V gene, CDR1 is LNHNV and CDR2 is YYDKDF (reference sequence). The DNA of the CDR3 is TGTGCCACCAGCACACGAACCTCGGGCTATGGCTACACCTTC. Translation gives CATSTRTSGYGYTF. Filled out from reference TRBV15 and TRBJ1-2, the complete variable domain reads DAMVIQNPRYQVTQFGKPVTLSCSQTLNHNVMYWYQQKSSQAPKLLFHYYDKDFNNEADTPDNFQSRRPNTSFCFLDIRSPGLGDTAMYLCATSTRTSGYGYTFGSGTRLTVV.

V gene TRBV11-3 combines with J gene TRBJ2-5; TRBD2 agrees at 9 bases. The CDR3 is 16 amino acids. Trimming took 1 base from V and 1 from J; bases not matched to a gene: 4. The germline gives CDR1 SGHNT, CDR2 YENEEA. Here the CDR3 reads CASSLGSGSPQETQYF. The CDR3 DNA follows: TGTGCCAGCAGCTTAGGTAGCGGGAGCCCCCAAGAGACCCAGTACTTC. The complete variable domain, with remaining parts taken from reference TRBV11-3 and TRBJ2-5, reads EAGVVQSPRYKIIEKKQPVAFWCNPISGHNTLYWYLQNLGQGPELLIRYENEEAVDDSQLPKDRFSAERLKGVDSTLKIQPAELGDSAVYLCASSLGSGSPQETQYFGPGTRLLVL.

The table lists this clonotype with a few counts. V gene TRBV7-2 combines with J gene TRBJ1-2, with TRBD1 identical over 9 bases. Trimming took 3 bases from V and 7 from J; bases not matched to a gene: 6. CDR1 is SGHTA, CDR2 FQGNSA, per germline. The CDR3 is made up of 14 amino acids. The CDR3 region is CASSLEGQGGGYTF. The CDR3 bases are TGTGCCAGCAGCTTGGAGGGACAGGGTGGTGGCTACACCTTC.

In this sample, this clonotype turned up a few times. This rearrangement joins TRBV7-8 to TRBJ1-5; D is unresolved. Germline V gene data show CDR1 as SGHVS and CDR2 as FQNEAQ. The germline V and J ends were trimmed by 4 bases and 1 base, with 5 bases remaining between them. This CDR3 contains 13 residues. As DNA, the CDR3 is TGTGCCAGCAGCTCCATCAGCAATCAGCCCCAGCATTTT. Its translation is CASSSISNQPQHF.

This clonotype appeared once. CDR3 in amino acids: CASSPETSRASYGYTF. DNA for the CDR3: TGTGCCAGCAGCCCGGAAACATCGCGGGCCAGCTATGGCTACACCTTC. The V call is TRBV5-6, the J call TRBJ1-2, with no clear D. Germline CDR1 and CDR2: SGHDT and YYEEEE. V lost 4 bases, J lost 4 bases, and 20 bases lay in between. The CDR3 spans 16 residues.

The CDR3 nucleotides read TGTGCCAGCAGTTATACCCCCGGCAGGAGGAAAAATAGCAATCAGCCCCAGCATTTT. This translates into CASSYTPGRRKNSNQPQHF. This sequence joins TRBV6-2 or TRBV6-3 and TRBJ1-5; no clear D. Trimming pared 3 bases from V and 0 bases from J, leaving 21 bases between. CDR1 is MNHEY, CDR2 SVGEGT, per germline. The CDR3 runs to 19 residues.

The rearrangement links TRBV27 to TRBJ2-1; D possibly corresponds to TRBD2 (5 bases). From germline, CDR1 is MNHEY and CDR2 SMNVEV (reference sequence). The V end was cut by 3 bases, the J end by 7 bases, with 13 bases between. This CDR3 is built from 14 residues. The CDR3 is CASSFSPPGNEQFF. The CDR3 nucleotides are TGTGCCAGCAGTTTCTCGCCCCCGGGGAATGAGCAGTTCTTC.

The chain uses TRBV6-1 and TRBJ1-6; 9 bases align to TRBD1. The CDR3 extends over 14 amino acids. Per germline, CDR1 MNHNS and CDR2 SASEGT. V was clipped by 6 bases and J by 6 bases; unmatched bases: 3. As DNA, the CDR3 is TGTGCCAGCAGCCCGACAGGGGGTAATTCACCCCTCCACTTT. Translating it yields CASSPTGGNSPLHF.

This sequence joins TRBV6-1 and TRBJ1-1; D is uncertain. Trimming stripped 6 bases from V and 2 bases from J, with 10 bases between. The CDR3 is 13 amino acids. In germline, CDR1 is MNHNS, CDR2 SASEGT. The CDR3 DNA reads TGTGCCAGCAGCATAGACACTAACACTGAAGCTTTCTTT. Translated, it gives CASSIDTNTEAFF.

This clonotype appeared a few times. This sequence joins TRBV24-1 and TRBJ2-5; 14 bases match TRBD2. Trimming cost V 3 bases and J 4 bases; bases outside gene matches: 9. Per the germline V gene, CDR1 is KGHDR and CDR2 is SFDVKD. The CDR3 loop spans 18 amino acids. CDR3 sequence: CATSDDGTSGSGAETQYF. CDR3 coding DNA: TGTGCCACCAGTGATGATGGGACTAGCGGGAGTGGGGCAGAGACCCAGTACTTC.